These T cell receptor beta chains were read from a single sample in a study of T cells in localized non-small cell lung cancer. Produced via immunoSEQ multiplex PCR; TCRdb's table is partial and in-frame only. Of approximately 46,000 clones in the sample, 81% were seen once. The material was peripheral blood mononuclear cells, obtained before any cancer treatment. These receptors were collected from a man aged 40-75 years with stage III lung adenocarcinoma. The CDR3 runs from the conserved cysteine through the conserved F or W. The order of the fields is V gene, D gene, J gene, clone size, CDR3 protein, CDR3 DNA. The D gene is left open where the match is weak. The size field is filled for only some rows; it gives once, few, many or a size class.

TRBV30	TRBD1	TRBJ1-6	.	CAWSVPLGQRSSYNSPLHF	TGTGCCTGGAGTGTCCCTTTGGGACAGAGGAGCTCCTATAATTCACCCCTCCACTTT
TRBV11-2	.	TRBJ2-7	.	CASSPRTAPHYEQYF	TGTGCCAGCAGCCCCCGGACAGCACCGCACTACGAGCAGTACTTC
TRBV27	TRBD1	TRBJ2-4	.	CASSPTGGTKNIQYF	TGTGCCAGCAGTCCGACAGGGGGGACCAAAAACATTCAGTACTTC
TRBV5-8	.	TRBJ1-2	.	CASSTTGMRGYTF	TGTGCCAGCAGCACTACAGGGATGAGAGGCTACACCTTC
TRBV9	.	TRBJ2-3	once	CASSPRTIVGTDTQYF	TGTGCCAGCAGCCCGAGGACAATCGTAGGAACAGATACGCAGTATTTT
TRBV7-8	.	TRBJ1-1	few	CASSQSPGATEAFF	TGTGCCAGCAGCCAGAGCCCAGGGGCCACTGAAGCTTTCTTT
TRBV27	.	TRBJ2-5	once	CASSLWGPQETQYF	TGTGCCAGCAGTTTATGGGGCCCTCAGGAGACCCAGTACTTC
TRBV11-1	.	TRBJ2-3	.	CASSLAGSANTQYF	TGTGCCAGCAGCTTAGCAGGTTCGGCAAATACGCAGTATTTT
TRBV6-6	TRBD2	TRBJ2-5	.	CASSYRTSGGQETQYF	TGTGCCAGCAGTTACCGGACTAGCGGGGGTCAAGAGACCCAGTACTTC
TRBV11-2	TRBD1	TRBJ2-7	.	CASSPDRGVTYEQYF	TGTGCCAGCAGCCCCGACAGGGGGGTCACCTACGAGCAGTACTTC
TRBV29-1	.	TRBJ2-2	.	CSVEDGSGTGELFF	TGCAGCGTTGAAGACGGGTCGGGCACCGGGGAGCTGTTTTTT
TRBV6-5	.	TRBJ1-2	once	CASSYPGTTEGYTF	TGTGCCAGCAGTTATCCCGGGACGACGGAAGGCTACACCTTC
TRBV18	TRBD1	TRBJ2-5	.	CASSRTGVQETQYF	TGTGCCAGCTCACGGACAGGGGTACAAGAGACCCAGTACTTC
TRBV7-8	TRBD2	TRBJ2-3	.	CASRPNRGGTSDTQYF	TGTGCCAGCAGACCAAACCGGGGGGGAACATCAGATACGCAGTATTTT
TRBV7-3	.	TRBJ1-6	.	CASSLTTGADNSPLHF	TGTGCCAGCAGCTTAACGACAGGAGCGGATAATTCACCCCTCCACTTT
TRBV7-9	.	TRBJ1-1	.	CASSFGRGPTEAFF	TGTGCCAGCAGCTTCGGTCGCGGGCCCACTGAAGCTTTCTTT
TRBV7-2	.	TRBJ1-2	once	CASSFDRDYGYTF	TGTGCCAGCAGCTTCGACAGAGACTATGGCTACACCTTC
TRBV18	TRBD2	TRBJ2-7	.	CASSPSGGEQYF	TGTGCCAGCTCACCATCGGGAGGCGAGCAGTACTTC
TRBV28	.	TRBJ2-7	.	CASSFPPTYEQYF	TGTGCCAGCAGTTTCCCCCCGACCTACGAGCAGTACTTC
TRBV10-3	.	TRBJ2-3	.	CATSYSVDTDTQYF	TGTGCCACCTCTTACTCGGTGGACACAGATACGCAGTATTTT
TRBV5-1	.	TRBJ2-1	.	CASSPDTSSSYNEQFF	TGCGCCAGCAGCCCGGACACCTCGAGCTCCTACAATGAGCAGTTCTTC
TRBV6-6	TRBD1	TRBJ2-7	.	CASRDRGEQYF	TGTGCCAGCAGGGACAGGGGCGAGCAGTACTTC
TRBV7-7	.	TRBJ2-2	.	CASSFRGTGELFF	TGTGCCAGCAGCTTCCGGGGAACCGGGGAGCTGTTTTTT
TRBV5-1	.	TRBJ2-1	.	CASSLSFRDFYNEQFF	TGCGCCAGCAGCTTAAGCTTCCGGGACTTTTACAATGAGCAGTTCTTC
TRBV5-4	.	TRBJ2-3	.	CASSLGGGIFTDTQYF	TGTGCCAGCAGCTTGGGTGGGGGGATCTTCACAGATACGCAGTATTTT
TRBV5-1	.	TRBJ2-1	.	CASSPDSYNEQFF	TGCGCCAGCAGCCCGGACAGTTACAATGAGCAGTTCTTC
TRBV19	TRBD1	TRBJ1-2	.	CASSPGQGYGYTF	TGTGCCAGTAGTCCTGGACAGGGCTATGGCTACACCTTC
TRBV11-2	.	TRBJ2-5	.	CASSLEAGLGTQYF	TGTGCCAGCAGCTTAGAAGCAGGGTTGGGGACCCAGTACTTC
TRBV6-5	TRBD1	TRBJ2-7	.	CASSYVGGGEQYF	TGTGCCAGCAGTTACGTAGGGGGCGGCGAGCAGTACTTC
TRBV19	.	TRBJ1-2	once	CASSIDLPGSYGYTF	TGTGCCAGTAGTATAGATCTCCCTGGGAGCTATGGCTACACCTTC
TRBV5-4	TRBD1	TRBJ2-7	.	CASQDRGNYEQYF	TGTGCCAGCCAAGACAGGGGTAACTACGAGCAGTACTTC
TRBV9	.	TRBJ2-7	.	CASSPNTNEQYF	TGTGCCAGCAGCCCCAACACCAACGAGCAGTACTTC
TRBV7-8	TRBD2	TRBJ2-5	few	CASSPLAGEETQYF	TGTGCCAGCAGCCCCTTAGCGGGGGAAGAGACCCAGTACTTC
TRBV2	TRBD1	TRBJ1-6	.	CASSGTGNSPLHF	TGTGCCAGCAGTGGGACAGGGAATTCACCCCTCCACTTT
TRBV6-1	.	TRBJ2-7	.	CASTPRPGPEEQYF	TGTGCCAGCACCCCCCGCCCGGGGCCGGAGGAGCAGTACTTC
TRBV5-1	TRBD1	TRBJ1-6	once	CASSLDNLGTGGKADNSPLHF	TGCGCCAGCAGCTTGGACAATCTGGGGACAGGGGGAAAGGCTGATAATTCACCCCTCCACTTT
TRBV30	.	TRBJ1-6	few	CAWSVGLQGNSPLHF	TGTGCCTGGAGTGTAGGGCTACAGGGTAATTCACCCCTCCACTTT
TRBV5-5	.	TRBJ2-5	.	CASSLPGLRVQETQYF	TGTGCCAGCAGCTTGCCGGGACTGAGGGTACAAGAGACCCAGTACTTC
TRBV5-6	.	TRBJ2-3	.	CASRKAVYTDTQYF	TGTGCCAGCAGGAAGGCAGTATACACAGATACGCAGTATTTT
TRBV18	TRBD1	TRBJ1-6	.	CASSPPNKDTGAGNSPLHF	TGTGCCAGCTCACCGCCGAATAAAGATACAGGGGCGGGCAATTCACCCCTCCACTTT